These 18 T cell receptor beta chains were sequenced from one sample in a study of OX40 agonist ivuxolimab in advanced cancers. The protocol was immunoSEQ multiplex PCR, while the TCRdb copy is restricted to in-frame clones and leaves out a portion. The sample lists 80,000 to 95,000 clones, 91% occurring once. Sequenced material: CD4+ or CD8+ T cells sorted from blood, taken in a trial of the OX40 agonist ivuxolimab. The receptors derive from an adult with an advanced solid tumor such as melanoma, head and neck, liver or kidney cancer.

This chain connects TRBV11-2 to TRBJ1-4; D ambiguous. Per germline, CDR1 SGHAT and CDR2 FQNNGV. V was trimmed by 5 bases and J by 1 base, leaving 5 bases between them. This CDR3 contains 13 residues. The CDR3 region has the DNA TGTGCCAGCAGCAGGGAAACTAATGAAAAACTGTTTTTT. Amino acids: CASSRETNEKLFF.

The V gene is TRBV7-6, the J gene TRBJ2-2; D not certain. Germline V gene lookup returns CDR1 SGHVS and CDR2 FNYEAQ. Between the trimmed V and J ends, which lost 2 bases and 6 bases, there was a span of 4 bases. CDR3 length: 12 amino acids. The CDR3 coding sequence is TGTGCCAGCAGCTTAATTCCCGGGGAGCTGTTTTTT. Its protein is CASSLIPGELFF.

This clone appeared a single time. The V gene is TRBV7-9, the J gene TRBJ2-3, with a tentative D call TRBD2 (6 bases). CDR3 length: 15 residues. Trimming removed 2 bases from V and 2 bases from J, with 11 bases in between. Germline assignment: CDR1 SEHNR and CDR2 FQNEAQ (reference sequence). The CDR3 protein is CASSLRGEFTDTQYF. CDR3 sequence (DNA): TGTGCCAGCAGCTTACGCGGGGAGTTCACAGATACGCAGTATTTT. Full variable domain (missing parts from reference TRBV7-9 and TRBJ2-3): DTGVSQNPRHKITKRGQNVTFRCDPISEHNRLYWYRQTLGQGPEFLTYFQNEAQLEKSRLLSDRFSAERPKGSFSTLEIQRTEQGDSAMYLCASSLRGEFTDTQYFGPGTRLTVL.

This chain uses TRBV19 with TRBJ2-7; D uncertain. V gave up 5 bases and J gave up 1 base, with 21 bases separating them. In germline, CDR1 is LNHDA, CDR2 SQIVND (reference sequence). CDR3 size: 17 residues. This CDR3 is CASSVSGPRTLSYEQYF. The CDR3, as DNA: TGTGCCAGTAGTGTCTCCGGGCCCCGTACCCTTTCCTACGAGCAGTACTTC.

This clone was observed once. The rearrangement uses TRBV2 and TRBJ2-7; tentatively, D is TRBD1 (6 bases). Germline V gene sequence: CDR1 SNHLY, CDR2 FYNNEI. V was cut by 3 bases and J by 4 bases, with 28 bases left in between. The CDR3 is 19 amino acids. The CDR3 spells CASSDIGHRAKEGTYEQYF. CDR3 DNA sequence: TGTGCCAGCAGTGACATAGGCCACAGGGCAAAAGAGGGTACTTACGAGCAGTACTTC.

This clone was observed a handful of times. The rearrangement links TRBV11-2 to TRBJ2-6; possibly TRBD2 for D (5 bases). Germline lookup yields CDR1 SGHAT and CDR2 FQNNGV. V was shortened by 3 bases and J by 0 bases, with 12 bases between the two germline ends. The CDR3 covers 17 residues. In nucleotides, the CDR3 is TGTGCCAGCAGCTTCCGGCTCCGGGGCTCTGGGGCCAACGTCCTGACTTTC. This encodes CASSFRLRGSGANVLTF.

This sequence joins TRBV21-1 and TRBJ1-1. TRBV21-1 is annotated as a pseudogene. The CDR3 has 14 residues. The CDR3: CASQQVRQGGEAFF. The CDR3 coding sequence is TGTGCCAGCCAGCAAGTAAGGCAGGGAGGTGAAGCTTTCTTT.

The genes are TRBV5-5 and TRBJ2-1; tentative D call: TRBD2 (5 bases). Trimming removed 3 bases at V and 9 bases at J, with 10 bases between. Looked up from germline, CDR1 is SGHKS and CDR2 is YYEKEE (reference sequence). The CDR3 has 12 residues. For the CDR3, the DNA is TGTGCCAGCAGCTGGACGGCGGGTGAGCAGTTCTTC. It yields the protein CASSWTAGEQFF.

The CDR3 spells CASSPISGTSTEQYF. The CDR3 bases are TGTGCCAGCAGCCCTATATCCGGGACTAGTACCGAGCAGTACTTC. The V gene is TRBV7-9, the J gene TRBJ2-7; 8 bases map to TRBD2. Germline V gene data show CDR1 as SEHNR and CDR2 as FQNEAQ (reference sequence). After removal of 5 bases from V and 6 bases from J, the junction contained 12 bases not matched to a gene. This CDR3 contains 15 residues.

This rearrangement joins TRBV7-9 to TRBJ1-2; no clear D gene. CDR3 length: 10 amino acids. V was trimmed by 4 bases and J by 7 bases, leaving 4 bases between them. The germline gives CDR1 SEHNR, CDR2 FQNEAQ (reference sequence). DNA of the CDR3: TGTGCCAGCAGCTCGACTGGCTACACCTTC. It codes for CASSSTGYTF.

The chain carries TRBV7-9 and TRBJ2-1; the D gene is possibly TRBD1 (6 bases). The CDR3 totals 18 residues. Germline loops: CDR1 SEHNR, CDR2 FQNEAQ (reference sequence). V lost 4 bases to trimming and J lost 7 bases, with 26 bases between them. In DNA, the CDR3 is TGTGCCAGCAGCTACCCCTATACAGGGCCTTCCCCGGGGAATGAGCAGTTCTTC. It encodes CASSYPYTGPSPGNEQFF.

The chain is built from TRBV6-5 and TRBJ1-1; D is ambiguous. Germline CDR1 reads MNHEY; CDR2 reads SVGAGI. V shed 2 bases and J shed 5 bases, with 15 bases lying between them. The CDR3 is made up of 15 amino acids. In DNA form, the CDR3 reads TGTGCCAGCAGTTACCGCCCGACCGCCGGGACTGAAGCTTTCTTT. Protein sequence: CASSYRPTAGTEAFF.

The chain has TRBV9 and TRBJ2-3, with D perhaps TRBD1 (5 bases). The CDR3 has 15 residues. The V and J ends lost 1 base and 0 bases respectively, with 9 bases between them. Germline-derived CDR1 and CDR2 are SGDLS and YYNGEE. CDR3 region: CASSVSGPSTDTQYF. CDR3 sequence (DNA): TGTGCCAGCAGCGTATCAGGGCCGAGCACAGATACGCAGTATTTT.

V gene TRBV7-6 combines with J gene TRBJ2-7; perhaps D is TRBD1 or TRBD2 (6 bases each). The CDR3 length is 11 residues. The ends were cut back, 4 bases at V and 9 bases at J, with 10 bases in the middle. Germline V gives CDR1 SGHVS, CDR2 FNYEAQ. The CDR3 loop is CASSSGGGQYF. The CDR3 nucleotides read TGTGCCAGCAGCTCCGGGGGCGGGCAGTACTTC.

This chain uses TRBV6-5 with TRBJ1-1; D unclear. V lost 2 bases and J lost 6, with 13 bases in between. The CDR3 runs to 14 residues. Germline V gives CDR1 MNHEY, CDR2 SVGAGI. CDR3 nucleotide sequence: TGTGCCAGCAGTTACGGGAGGGTGTCTCCTGAAGCTTTCTTT. It encodes CASSYGRVSPEAFF.

This chain uses TRBV7-8 with TRBJ2-7; D gene uncertain. Germline V gene lookup returns CDR1 SGHVS and CDR2 FQNEAQ. The CDR3 has 15 residues. The V and J ends lost 3 bases and 1 base respectively, with 13 bases between them. CDR3 sequence (DNA): TGTGCCAGCAGCTTTAGGGTTCGCGGTTCCTACGAGCAGTACTTC. Translation gives CASSFRVRGSYEQYF. Supplemented by reference TRBV7-8 and TRBJ2-7, the full variable domain reads GAGVSQSPRYKVAKRGQDVALRCDPISGHVSLFWYQQALGQGPEFLTYFQNEAQLDKSGLPSDRFFAERPEGSVSTLKIQRTQQEDSAVYLCASSFRVRGSYEQYFGPGTRLTVT.

This clone has a single count. The chain combines TRBV10-3 with TRBJ1-2; 9 bases agree with TRBD1. Unmatched junction bases numbered 13, after V lost 6 bases and J lost 8 bases. Germline-derived CDR1 and CDR2 are ENHRY and SYGVKD. The CDR3 totals 15 residues. Written as DNA, the CDR3 is TGTGCCATCAGAATCCGGGGACAGGGTAAGGAAGGCTACACCTTC. Its translation: CAIRIRGQGKEGYTF.

V is TRBV6-1 and J is TRBJ2-7, with a tentative D call TRBD2 (6 bases). Germline V lookup: CDR1 MNHNS, CDR2 SASEGT. The CDR3 is made up of 12 amino acids. V was pared by 4 bases and J by 6 bases, with 10 bases between. This chain's CDR3 is CASSVGGLEQYF. Written as DNA, the CDR3 is TGTGCCAGCAGTGTTGGAGGGCTCGAGCAGTACTTC.